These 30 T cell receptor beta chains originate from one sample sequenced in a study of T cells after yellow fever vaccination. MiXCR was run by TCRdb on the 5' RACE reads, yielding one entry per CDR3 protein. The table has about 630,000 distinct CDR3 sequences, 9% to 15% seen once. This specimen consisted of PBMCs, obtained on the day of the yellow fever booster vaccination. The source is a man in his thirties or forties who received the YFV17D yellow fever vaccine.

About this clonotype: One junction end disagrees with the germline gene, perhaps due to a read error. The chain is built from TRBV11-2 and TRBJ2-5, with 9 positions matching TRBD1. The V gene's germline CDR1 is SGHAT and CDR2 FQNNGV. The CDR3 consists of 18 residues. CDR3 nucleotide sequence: TGTGCCAGCAGCTTCCCTCGGACAGGGGTTAGGTACCAAGAGACCAAGTACTTC. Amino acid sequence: CASSFPRTGVRYQETKYF. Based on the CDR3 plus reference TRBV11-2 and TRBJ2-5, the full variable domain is EAGVAQSPRYKIIEKRQSVAFWCNPISGHATLYWYQQILGQGPKLLIQFQNNGVVDDSQLPKDRFSAERLKGVDSTLKIQPAKLEDSAVYLCASSFPRTGVRYQETKYFGPGTRLLVL.

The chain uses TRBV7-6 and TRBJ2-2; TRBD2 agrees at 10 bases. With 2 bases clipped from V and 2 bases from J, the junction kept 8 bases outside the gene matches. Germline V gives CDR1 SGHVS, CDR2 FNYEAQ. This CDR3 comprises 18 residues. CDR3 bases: TGTGCCAGCAGCTTATCGGCTAGCGGGAGAGGAAACACCGGGGAGCTGTTTTTT. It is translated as CASSLSASGRGNTGELFF.

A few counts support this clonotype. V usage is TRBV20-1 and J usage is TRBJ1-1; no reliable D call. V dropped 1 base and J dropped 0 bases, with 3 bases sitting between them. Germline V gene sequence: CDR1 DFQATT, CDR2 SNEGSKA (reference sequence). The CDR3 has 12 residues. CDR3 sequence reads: CSARVMNTEAFF. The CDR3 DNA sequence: TGCAGTGCTAGAGTTATGAACACTGAAGCTTTCTTT.

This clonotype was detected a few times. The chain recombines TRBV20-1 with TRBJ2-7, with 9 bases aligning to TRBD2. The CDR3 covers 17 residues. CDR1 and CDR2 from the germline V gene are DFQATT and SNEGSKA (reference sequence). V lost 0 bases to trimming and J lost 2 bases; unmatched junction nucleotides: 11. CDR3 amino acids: CSARDPGDAGGPYEQYF. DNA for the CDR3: TGCAGTGCTAGAGATCCGGGGGACGCGGGAGGGCCCTACGAGCAGTACTTC.

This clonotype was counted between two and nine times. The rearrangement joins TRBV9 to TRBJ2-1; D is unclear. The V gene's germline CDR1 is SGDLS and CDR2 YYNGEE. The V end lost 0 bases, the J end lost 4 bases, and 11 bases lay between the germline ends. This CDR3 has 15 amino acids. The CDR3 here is CASSVESSGYNEQFF. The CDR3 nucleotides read TGTGCCAGCAGCGTAGAGAGCAGTGGGTACAATGAGCAGTTCTTC.

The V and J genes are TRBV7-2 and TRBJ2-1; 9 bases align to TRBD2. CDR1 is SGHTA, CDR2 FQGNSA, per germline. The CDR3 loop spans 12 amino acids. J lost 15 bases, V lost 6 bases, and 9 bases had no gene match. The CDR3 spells CASSRTSAKGFF. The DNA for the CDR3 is TGTGCCAGCAGTCGGACTAGCGCGAAGGGGTTCTTC.

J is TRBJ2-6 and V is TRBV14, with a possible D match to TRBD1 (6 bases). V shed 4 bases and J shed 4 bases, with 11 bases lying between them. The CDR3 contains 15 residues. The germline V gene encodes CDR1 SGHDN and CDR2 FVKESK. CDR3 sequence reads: CASSPVGAGANVLTF. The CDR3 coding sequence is TGTGCCAGCAGCCCAGTGGGGGCCGGGGCCAACGTCCTGACTTTC.

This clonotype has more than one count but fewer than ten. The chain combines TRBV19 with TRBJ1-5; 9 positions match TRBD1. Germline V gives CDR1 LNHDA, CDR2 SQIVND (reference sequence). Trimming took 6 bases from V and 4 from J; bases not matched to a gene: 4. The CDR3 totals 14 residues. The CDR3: CASRGQGANQPQHF. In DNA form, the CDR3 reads TGTGCCAGTAGGGGACAGGGAGCAAATCAGCCCCAGCATTTT.

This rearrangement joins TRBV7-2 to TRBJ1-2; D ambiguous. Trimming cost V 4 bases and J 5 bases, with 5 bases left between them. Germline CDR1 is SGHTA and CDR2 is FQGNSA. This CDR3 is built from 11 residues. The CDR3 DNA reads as TGTGCCAGCAGCTCCACTTATGGCTACACCTTC. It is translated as CASSSTYGYTF.

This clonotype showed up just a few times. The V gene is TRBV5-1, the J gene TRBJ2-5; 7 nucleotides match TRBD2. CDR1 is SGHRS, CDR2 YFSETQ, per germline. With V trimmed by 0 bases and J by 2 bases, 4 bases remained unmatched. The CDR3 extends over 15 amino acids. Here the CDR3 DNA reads TGCGCCAGCAGCTTGGGCGGGAGCCCTCAAGAGACCCAGTACTTC. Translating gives CASSLGGSPQETQYF.

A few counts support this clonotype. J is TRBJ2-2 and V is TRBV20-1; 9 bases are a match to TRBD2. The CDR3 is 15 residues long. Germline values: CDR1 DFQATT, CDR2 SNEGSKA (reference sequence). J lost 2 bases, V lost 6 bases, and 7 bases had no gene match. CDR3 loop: CSAAGTSFNTGELFF. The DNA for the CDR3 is TGCAGTGCAGCCGGGACTAGCTTTAACACCGGGGAGCTGTTTTTT.

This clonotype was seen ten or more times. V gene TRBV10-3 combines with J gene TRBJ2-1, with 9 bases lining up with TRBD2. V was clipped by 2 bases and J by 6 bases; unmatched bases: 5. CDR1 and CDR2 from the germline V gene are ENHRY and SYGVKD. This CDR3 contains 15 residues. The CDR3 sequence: CAISEGQREANEQFF. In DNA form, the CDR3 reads TGTGCCATCAGTGAGGGGCAGCGGGAGGCCAATGAGCAGTTCTTC.

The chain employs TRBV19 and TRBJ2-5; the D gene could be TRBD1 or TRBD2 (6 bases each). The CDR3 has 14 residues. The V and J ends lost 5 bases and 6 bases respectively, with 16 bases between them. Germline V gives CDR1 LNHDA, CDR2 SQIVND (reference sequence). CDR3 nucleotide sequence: TGTGCCAGTAGTCCCGGGACGGGGGCGAAGACCCAGTACTTC. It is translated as CASSPGTGAKTQYF.

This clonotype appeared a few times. The CDR3 protein is CSGSTGGEQYF. The CDR3 coding sequence is TGCAGTGGATCGACAGGGGGTGAGCAGTACTTC. J is TRBJ2-7 and V is TRBV20-1, with TRBD1 matching over 9 bases. Germline CDR1 reads DFQATT; CDR2 reads SNEGSKA (reference sequence). The CDR3 is 11 residues long. J lost 7 bases, V lost 7 bases, and 5 bases had no gene match.

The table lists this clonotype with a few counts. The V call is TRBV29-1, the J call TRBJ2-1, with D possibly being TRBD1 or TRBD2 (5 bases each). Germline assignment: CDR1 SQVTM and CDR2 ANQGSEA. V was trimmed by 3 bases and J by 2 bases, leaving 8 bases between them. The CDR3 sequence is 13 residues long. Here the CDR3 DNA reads TGCAGCGTTGACCGGGACCCCTACAATGAGCAGTTCTTC. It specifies CSVDRDPYNEQFF.

CDR3 coding DNA: TGTGCCAGCAGTGAATATGGGACGGGGAGCACAGATACGCAGTATTTT. It codes for CASSEYGTGSTDTQYF. This sequence joins TRBV25-1 and TRBJ2-3; D may be TRBD1 or TRBD2 (5 bases each). The CDR3 covers 16 residues. V dropped 0 bases and J dropped 0 bases, with 10 bases sitting between them. Per the germline V gene, CDR1 is MGHDK and CDR2 is SYGVNS.

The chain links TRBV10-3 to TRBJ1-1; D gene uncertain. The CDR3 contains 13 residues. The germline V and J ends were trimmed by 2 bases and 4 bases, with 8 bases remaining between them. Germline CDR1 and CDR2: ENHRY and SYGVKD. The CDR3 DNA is TGTGCCATCAGTGAGCTGGGGATCACTGAAGCTTTCTTT. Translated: CAISELGITEAFF.

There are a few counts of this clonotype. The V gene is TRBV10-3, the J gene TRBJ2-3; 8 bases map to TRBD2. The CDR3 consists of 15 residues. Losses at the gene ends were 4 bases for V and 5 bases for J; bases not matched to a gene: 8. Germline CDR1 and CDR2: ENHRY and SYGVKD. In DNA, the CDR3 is TGTGCCATCAGTGCTTGGCGGGAGGAGGTAGATACGCAGTATTTT. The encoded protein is CAISAWREEVDTQYF.

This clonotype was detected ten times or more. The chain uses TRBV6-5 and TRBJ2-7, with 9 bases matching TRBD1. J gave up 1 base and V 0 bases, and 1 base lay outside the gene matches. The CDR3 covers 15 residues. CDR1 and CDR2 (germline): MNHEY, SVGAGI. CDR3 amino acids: CASSYSGQGSYEQYF. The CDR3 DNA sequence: TGTGCCAGCAGTTACTCTGGACAGGGGTCCTACGAGCAGTACTTC.

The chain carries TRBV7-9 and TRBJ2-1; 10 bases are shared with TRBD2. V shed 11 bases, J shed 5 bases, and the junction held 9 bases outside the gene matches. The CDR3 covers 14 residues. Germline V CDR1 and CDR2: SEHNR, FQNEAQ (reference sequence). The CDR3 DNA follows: TGTGCCCCCAACCCGCTAGCGGGAGACAATGAGCAGTTCTTC. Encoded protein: CAPNPLAGDNEQFF.

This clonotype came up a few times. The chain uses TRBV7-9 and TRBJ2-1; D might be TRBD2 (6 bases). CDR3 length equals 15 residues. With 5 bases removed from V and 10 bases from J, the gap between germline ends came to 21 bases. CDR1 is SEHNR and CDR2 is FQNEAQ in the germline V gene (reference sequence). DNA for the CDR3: TGTGCCAGCAGCCTAACCGGGACTGGGTGGGAGGAGCAGTTCTTC. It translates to CASSLTGTGWEEQFF.

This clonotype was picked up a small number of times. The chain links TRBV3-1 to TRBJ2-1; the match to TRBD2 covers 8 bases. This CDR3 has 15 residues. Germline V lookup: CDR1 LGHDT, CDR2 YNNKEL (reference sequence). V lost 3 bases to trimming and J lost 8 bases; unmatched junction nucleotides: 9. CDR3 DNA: TGTGCCAGCAGCCAGGGCCCGGGACTAGGCTATGAGCAGTTCTTC. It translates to CASSQGPGLGYEQFF.

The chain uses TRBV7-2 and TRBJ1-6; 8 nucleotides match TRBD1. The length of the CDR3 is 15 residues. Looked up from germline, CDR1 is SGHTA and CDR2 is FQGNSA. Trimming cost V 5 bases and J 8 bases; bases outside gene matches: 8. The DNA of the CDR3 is TGTGCCAGCAGCGCAGGACAGGGAGGTCATTCACCCCTCCACTTT. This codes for CASSAGQGGHSPLHF.

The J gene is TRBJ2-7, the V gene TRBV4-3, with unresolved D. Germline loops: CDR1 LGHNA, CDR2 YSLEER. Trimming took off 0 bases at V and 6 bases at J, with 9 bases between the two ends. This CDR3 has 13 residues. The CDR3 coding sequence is TGCGCCAGCAGCCAAGATCGATGGGCCGAGCAGTACTTC. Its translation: CASSQDRWAEQYF.

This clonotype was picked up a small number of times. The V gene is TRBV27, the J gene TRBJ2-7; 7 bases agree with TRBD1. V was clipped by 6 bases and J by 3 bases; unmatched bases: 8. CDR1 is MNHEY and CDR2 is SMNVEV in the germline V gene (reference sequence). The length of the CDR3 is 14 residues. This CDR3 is CASRGDSASYEQYF. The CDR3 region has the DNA TGTGCCAGCAGGGGGGACAGCGCGAGCTACGAGCAGTACTTC.

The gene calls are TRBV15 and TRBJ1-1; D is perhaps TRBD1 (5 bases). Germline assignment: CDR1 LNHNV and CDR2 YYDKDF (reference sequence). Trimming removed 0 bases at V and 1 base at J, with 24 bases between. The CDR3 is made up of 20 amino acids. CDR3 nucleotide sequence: TGTGCCACCAGCAGAGATGGGGGTCGGGGGTTGACGTGGAGGAACACTGAAGCTTTCTTT. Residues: CATSRDGGRGLTWRNTEAFF.

The CDR3 DNA reads TGTGCCAGCAGCCTAAGCGGGAGGGCCCGGGAGCAGTACTTC. This encodes CASSLSGRAREQYF. This chain joins TRBV7-9 and TRBJ2-7; TRBD2 matches at 10 bases. V shed 5 bases and J 7 bases; nucleotides not matched to a gene: 8. Germline V gene data show CDR1 as SEHNR and CDR2 as FQNEAQ (reference sequence). This CDR3 spans 14 amino acids. The full variable domain, rest sourced from reference TRBV7-9 and TRBJ2-7, is DTGVSQNPRHKITKRGQNVTFRCDPISEHNRLYWYRQTLGQGPEFLTYFQNEAQLEKSRLLSDRFSAERPKGSFSTLEIQRTEQGDSAMYLCASSLSGRAREQYFGPGTRLTVT.

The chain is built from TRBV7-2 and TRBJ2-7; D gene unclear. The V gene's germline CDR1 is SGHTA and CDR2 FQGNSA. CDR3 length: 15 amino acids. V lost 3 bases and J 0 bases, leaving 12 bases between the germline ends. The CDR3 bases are TGTGCCAGCAGCTTTTACGCGGCTACCTCCTACGAGCAGTACTTC. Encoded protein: CASSFYAATSYEQYF.

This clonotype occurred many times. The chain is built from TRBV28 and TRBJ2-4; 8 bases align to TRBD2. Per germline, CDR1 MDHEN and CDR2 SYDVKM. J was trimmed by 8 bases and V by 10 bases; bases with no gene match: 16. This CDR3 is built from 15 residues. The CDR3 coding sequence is TGTGCCACCAGACCTAACTTTAGGCGGGGGGACATTCAGTACTTC. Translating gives CATRPNFRRGDIQYF.

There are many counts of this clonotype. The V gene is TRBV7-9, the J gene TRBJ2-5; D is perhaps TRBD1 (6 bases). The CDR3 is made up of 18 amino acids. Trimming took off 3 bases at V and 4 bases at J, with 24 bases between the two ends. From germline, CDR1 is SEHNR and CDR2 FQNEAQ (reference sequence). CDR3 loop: CASSFRDNPYRSAETQYF. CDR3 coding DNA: TGTGCCAGCAGCTTCAGGGACAACCCGTATCGGAGCGCAGAGACCCAGTACTTC.